The 25 T cell receptor beta chains reported below all come from one sample, sequenced in a study of blood T cell repertoires in COVID-19. Using immunoSEQ multiplex PCR, the repertoire was profiled, and TCRdb retains in-frame clones only, with some absent. This sample has 200,000 to 300,000 clones; 83% occur once, and the top ten carry 3% to 4%. Source material: PBMCs or T cells enriched from blood (not recorded which). These receptors were taken from a woman in her thirties or forties who had been exposed to COVID-19.

V is TRBV7-9 and J is TRBJ1-6; D uncertain. V gave up 10 bases and J gave up 14 bases, with 24 bases separating them. This CDR3 spans 14 amino acids. Germline V gives CDR1 SEHNR, CDR2 FQNEAQ (reference sequence). CDR3 protein: CATPRRPPSRALHF. The CDR3, as DNA: TGTGCCACCCCCCGGAGGCCCCCATCTAGGGCCCTCCACTTT.

The V gene is TRBV18, the J gene TRBJ1-2, with D perhaps matching TRBD1 (5 bases). The CDR3 is made up of 14 amino acids. Germline CDR1 KGHSH, CDR2 LQKENI. V was pared by 3 bases and J by 5 bases, with 13 bases between. In nucleotides, the CDR3 is TGTGCCAGCTCACCTCAGGGAACCCAATATGGCTACACCTTC. Amino acid sequence: CASSPQGTQYGYTF.

The chain carries TRBV9 and TRBJ2-4; 8 positions match TRBD1. The CDR3 has 17 residues. CDR1 and CDR2 (germline): SGDLS, YYNGEE. V trimming: 4 bases; J trimming: 4 bases; junction bases outside the gene matches: 13. This CDR3 is CASSPARTGFYKNIQYF. In DNA form, the CDR3 reads TGTGCCAGCAGCCCGGCCCGGACAGGGTTTTATAAAAACATTCAGTACTTC. The full variable domain, with the rest looked up from reference TRBV9 and TRBJ2-4, is DSGVTQTPKHLITATGQRVTLRCSPRSGDLSVYWYQQSLDQGLQFLIQYYNGEERAKGNILERFSAQQFPDLHSELNLSSLELGDSALYFCASSPARTGFYKNIQYFGAGTRLSVL.

This sequence joins TRBV29-1 and TRBJ1-1, with TRBD1 matching over 7 bases. Germline V gene lookup returns CDR1 SQVTM and CDR2 ANQGSEA. This CDR3 is built from 13 residues. With 3 bases clipped from V and 4 bases from J, the junction kept 5 bases outside the gene matches. The CDR3 DNA reads as TGCAGCGTTGACACCGGGACAGCCACTGAAGCTTTCTTT. Translating it yields CSVDTGTATEAFF.

This chain joins TRBV15 and TRBJ2-1, with D uncertain. CDR1 is LNHNV, CDR2 YYDKDF, per germline (reference sequence). V lost 1 base and J 5 bases, leaving 12 bases between the germline ends. The CDR3 sequence is 15 residues long. The CDR3 spells CATSRVVQSHNEQFF. The CDR3 DNA reads TGTGCCACCAGCAGAGTAGTTCAATCCCACAATGAGCAGTTCTTC. The whole variable domain, remainder taken from reference TRBV15 and TRBJ2-1, is DAMVIQNPRYQVTQFGKPVTLSCSQTLNHNVMYWYQQKSSQAPKLLFHYYDKDFNNEADTPDNFQSRRPNTSFCFLDIRSPGLGDTAMYLCATSRVVQSHNEQFFGPGTRLTVL.

The chain combines TRBV18 with TRBJ1-4; a possible D gene is TRBD1 (6 bases). The CDR3 contains 16 residues. The germline V gene has CDR1 KGHSH and CDR2 LQKENI. Trimming shortened V by 3 bases and J by 8 bases, and 19 bases separated the two germline ends. Here the CDR3 reads CASSPANRALGEKLFF. DNA for the CDR3: TGTGCCAGCTCACCGGCCAACAGGGCCCTGGGGGAAAAACTGTTTTTT.

CDR3 region: CASSVGGGLNTGELFF. CDR3 nucleotides: TGTGCCAGCAGTGTGGGCGGGGGCCTGAACACCGGGGAGCTGTTTTTT. The chain links TRBV2 to TRBJ2-2; D may be TRBD2 (7 bases). Trimming left V 4 bases short and J 1 base short, with 13 bases between. The CDR3 has 16 residues. From germline, CDR1 is SNHLY and CDR2 FYNNEI.

This clone showed up many times. The V and J genes are TRBV3-1 (or the pseudogene TRBV3-2) and TRBJ2-7, with 8 bases aligning to TRBD2. Trimming at V came to 3 bases and at J to 0 bases, leaving 10 bases not matched to a gene. The CDR3 is 17 amino acids. CDR1 is LGHDT and CDR2 is YNNKEL in the germline V gene (reference sequence). Here the CDR3 reads CASSHRPRGGLSYEQYF. For the CDR3, the DNA is TGTGCCAGCAGCCACAGACCTCGGGGGGGACTCTCCTACGAGCAGTACTTC.

The rearrangement uses TRBV2 and TRBJ1-1, with 7 nucleotides matching TRBD1. This CDR3 contains 12 residues. Per germline, CDR1 SNHLY and CDR2 FYNNEI. V lost 6 bases to trimming and J lost 3 bases; unmatched junction nucleotides: 1. The CDR3 protein is CASRGTDTEAFF. The CDR3 DNA reads as TGTGCCAGCAGGGGGACAGACACTGAAGCTTTCTTT.

The chain has TRBV5-1 and TRBJ1-1; possible D gene TRBD1, 6 bases. The CDR3 sequence is 13 residues long. Per germline, CDR1 SGHRS and CDR2 YFSETQ. With 5 bases removed from V and 1 base from J, the gap between germline ends came to 9 bases. CDR3 sequence: CASSGQSNTEAFF. CDR3 DNA: TGCGCCAGCAGTGGACAGTCGAACACTGAAGCTTTCTTT.

This clone was detected many times. The chain joins TRBV9 to TRBJ2-7; TRBD2 aligns across 11 bases. J gave up 1 base and V 3 bases, and 6 bases lay outside the gene matches. The CDR3 is 16 residues long. Germline CDR1 SGDLS, CDR2 YYNGEE. CDR3 DNA sequence: TGTGCCAGCAGCGGAGAGGTAGCGGGGGGGTCCTACGAGCAGTACTTC. It is translated as CASSGEVAGGSYEQYF.

The CDR3 bases are TGTGCCAGCAGCTTAGGCACAGCTCAAGAGACCCAGTACTTC. Its translation is CASSLGTAQETQYF. The chain combines TRBV7-9 with TRBJ2-5; D is unclear. The V end lost 1 base, the J end lost 2 bases, and 8 bases lay between the germline ends. Germline lookup yields CDR1 SEHNR and CDR2 FQNEAQ (reference sequence). The CDR3 contains 14 residues.

J is TRBJ1-3 and V is TRBV5-4; D call uncertain. Per germline, CDR1 SGHNT and CDR2 YYREEE (reference sequence). The CDR3 is made up of 16 amino acids. V was clipped by 4 bases and J by 1 base, with 15 bases between them. CDR3 in DNA: TGTGCCAGCAGCCCCCGAGGTGGCGGTTCTGGAAACACCATATATTTT. This codes for CASSPRGGGSGNTIYF.

This chain connects TRBV10-2 to TRBJ1-2; 8 nucleotides line up with TRBD1. The CDR3 is 15 residues long. Trimming at V came to 3 bases and at J to 6 bases, leaving 9 bases not matched to a gene. Germline CDR1 WSHSY, CDR2 SAAADI. The CDR3 spells CASSDSRTGFDGYTF. The CDR3 bases are TGCGCCAGCAGTGACTCCCGGACAGGGTTCGATGGCTACACCTTC.

V gene TRBV4-2 combines with J gene TRBJ2-1; perhaps TRBD2 as D (6 bases). Germline V gives CDR1 LGHNA, CDR2 YNFKEQ. The CDR3 contains 15 residues. The V end was cut by 2 bases, the J end by 5 bases, with 13 bases between. Here the CDR3 reads CASSQFRDSNNEQFF. In DNA, the CDR3 is TGTGCCAGCAGCCAATTCCGGGACTCTAACAATGAGCAGTTCTTC.

This chain links TRBV4-1 with TRBJ1-2; the match to TRBD1 covers 10 bases. With V trimmed by 1 base and J by 2 bases, 7 bases remained unmatched. Germline values: CDR1 MGHRA, CDR2 YSYEKL. The CDR3 consists of 17 residues. As DNA, the CDR3 is TGCGCCAGCAGCCAAGCGGGACAGGGGCTCGGCAACTATGGCTACACCTTC. Amino acid sequence: CASSQAGQGLGNYGYTF.

This clone was seen many times. The J gene is TRBJ2-5, the V gene TRBV7-3, with 11 nucleotides matching TRBD1. Germline loops: CDR1 SGHTA, CDR2 FQGTGA. The CDR3 consists of 16 residues. The V segment lost 0 bases and the J segment 5 bases; nucleotides outside the gene matches: 5. CDR3 residues: CASSLTPDRGRETQYF. The DNA of the CDR3 is TGTGCCAGCAGCTTAACCCCGGACAGGGGGCGGGAGACCCAGTACTTC.

This clone was counted between two and nine times. The gene calls are TRBV9 and TRBJ1-1, with TRBD1 matching 9 bases. The V gene end was trimmed by 3 bases and the J gene end by 5 bases; junction bases not matched to a gene: 2. Germline lookup yields CDR1 SGDLS and CDR2 YYNGEE. This CDR3 region has 13 residues. The CDR3 spells CASSAGQGTEAFF. CDR3 DNA: TGTGCCAGCAGCGCTGGACAGGGGACTGAAGCTTTCTTT.

This clone came up once. The gene calls are TRBV4-1 and TRBJ2-7; possible D gene TRBD1, 5 bases. CDR3 length: 15 residues. Looked up from germline, CDR1 is MGHRA and CDR2 is YSYEKL. V was shortened by 1 base and J by 1 base, with 11 bases between the two germline ends. The CDR3 loop reads CASSQAPAGSYEQYF. DNA for the CDR3: TGCGCCAGCAGCCAAGCTCCGGCAGGGTCCTACGAGCAGTACTTC.

The gene calls are TRBV9 and TRBJ1-3; a possible D gene is TRBD1 (5 bases). The CDR3 consists of 14 residues. The germline V and J ends were trimmed by 5 bases and 3 bases, with 12 bases remaining between them. Per the germline V gene, CDR1 is SGDLS and CDR2 is YYNGEE. The CDR3 protein is CASREGGDGNTIYF. In nucleotides, the CDR3 is TGTGCCAGCAGAGAGGGAGGGGATGGAAACACCATATATTTT.

The J gene is TRBJ1-3, the V gene TRBV11-3; 10 bases are a match to TRBD1. Trimming removed 5 bases from V and 3 bases from J; junction bases left unmatched: 1. The CDR3 is 14 amino acids. Looked up from germline, CDR1 is SGHNT and CDR2 is YENEEA. CDR3 DNA: TGTGCCAGCAGCGGGGACAGGGGTGGAAACACCATATATTTT. This encodes CASSGDRGGNTIYF.

The J gene is TRBJ1-2, the V gene TRBV20-1, with D possibly being TRBD1 (5 bases). CDR3 length: 15 amino acids. V was shortened by 3 bases and J by 0 bases, with 14 bases between the two germline ends. The germline V gene encodes CDR1 DFQATT and CDR2 SNEGSKA (reference sequence). CDR3 in DNA: TGCAGTGCTAGTGAAGACAGTTTGGCTAACTATGGCTACACCTTC. This codes for CSASEDSLANYGYTF.

There are a few counts of this clone. This chain joins TRBV3-1 (or the pseudogene TRBV3-2) and TRBJ2-7, with 12 bases that match TRBD2. CDR1 and CDR2 from the germline V gene are LGHDT and YNNKEL (reference sequence). The CDR3 has 15 residues. The trim removed 4 bases at V and 6 bases at J, leaving 7 bases unmatched. This CDR3 is CASSRRLAGEGEQYF. The DNA of the CDR3 is TGTGCCAGCAGCCGCCGACTAGCGGGGGAAGGCGAGCAGTACTTC.

The chain has TRBV2 and TRBJ1-1; D is possibly TRBD1 (6 bases). The germline V gene encodes CDR1 SNHLY and CDR2 FYNNEI. CDR3 length: 11 amino acids. V was trimmed by 8 bases and J by 4 bases, leaving 8 bases between them. The CDR3 region has the DNA TGTGCCAGCGGGGGCTTCACTGAAGCTTTCTTT. Its translation: CASGGFTEAFF.

The V call is TRBV6-1, the J call TRBJ2-1; perhaps TRBD1 as D (5 bases). Germline CDR1 and CDR2: MNHNS and SASEGT. V dropped 4 bases and J dropped 3 bases, with 16 bases sitting between them. CDR3 size: 16 residues. The CDR3 region has the DNA TGTGCCAGCAGTGCCGACAGACTTGGCCGCTACAATGAGCAGTTCTTC. This gives the protein CASSADRLGRYNEQFF.